The sequence of this TCR beta chain was determined in a study of cytomegalovirus exposure and HLA in healthy donors. Study-wide background: Most genotyped donors, about four fifths of 398, had Caucasian-associated genetic ancestry. General study findings and limits: A missense DCLRE1C variant was associated with V- and J-gene trimming of TCR beta chains in a later analysis, and an independent cohort replicated the association.

PCR primers comprised 60 Vbeta and 13 Jbeta primers. Only in-frame clones appear in the TCRdb table, and some are missing; sequencing was by immunoSEQ multiplex PCR. The data show 83,000 or so clones, about four fifths seen once. Only one count was recorded for this clone. Its antigen is not identified. This CDR3 is built from 16 residues. Trimming removed 4 bases from V and 5 bases from J; junction bases left unmatched: 10. CDR1 and CDR2 from the germline V gene are SGHNT and YYREEE (reference sequence). Each donor's status was that of a healthy bone marrow donor. The TCR sequence derives from a woman younger than 45 in good health and CMV-seronegative. The chain carries TRBV5-4 and TRBJ2-3; TRBD2 matches 10 bases. The sample was PBMCs. The CDR3 DNA sequence: TGTGCCAGCAGCCGTGGGCTAGCGGGAGTGGGAGATACGCAGTATTTT. Translation gives CASSRGLAGVGDTQYF.